This is a list of T cell receptor beta chains from one sample in a study of T cells in Graves' hyperthyroidism and ophthalmopathy. Each CDR3 protein is one row after TCRdb ran MiXCR on the multiplex PCR reads. This repertoire shows roughly 710,000 distinct CDR3 sequences, 30% to 40% found once; its top ten account for roughly 31%. The sample was blood. The receptors here all came from a woman between 40 and 50 years old with Graves' hyperthyroidism. The CDR3 runs from the conserved cysteine through the conserved F or W. The order of the fields is clone size, J gene, V gene, D gene, CDR3 protein, CDR3 DNA. The D gene is left open where the match is weak. Size values are once, few and many counts, or a class for expanded clones, and some rows have none.

abundance: -
j_gene: TRBJ1-2
v_gene: TRBV15
d_gene: -
CDR3aa: CATSSSDALLYGYTF
CDR3nt: TGTGCCACCAGCAGCTCGGACGCGCTACTCTATGGCTACACCTTC

abundance: few
j_gene: TRBJ1-2
v_gene: TRBV4-3
d_gene: TRBD1
CDR3aa: CASSQGRKGANGYTF
CDR3nt: TGCGCCAGCAGCCAAGGGAGGAAGGGGGCAAATGGCTACACCTTC

abundance: many
j_gene: TRBJ1-1
v_gene: TRBV19
d_gene: TRBD1
CDR3aa: CASKTGGAERNTEAFF
CDR3nt: TGTGCCAGCAAGACAGGGGGCGCAGAGAGGAACACTGAAGCTTTCTTT

abundance: many
j_gene: TRBJ2-7
v_gene: TRBV20-1
d_gene: TRBD2
CDR3aa: CSSLREGPYEQYF
CDR3nt: TGCAGTTCGCTGCGGGAGGGCCCCTACGAGCAGTACTTC

abundance: few
j_gene: TRBJ1-1
v_gene: TRBV5-8
d_gene: -
CDR3aa: CASSSGQLQNTEAFF
CDR3nt: TGTGCCAGCAGCTCGGGACAACTCCAGAACACTGAAGCTTTCTTT

abundance: -
j_gene: TRBJ2-5
v_gene: TRBV7-9
d_gene: -
CDR3aa: CASSPEGVGVRETQYF
CDR3nt: TGTGCCAGCAGCCCCGAGGGGGTGGGCGTGCGGGAGACCCAGTACTTC

abundance: many
j_gene: TRBJ1-1
v_gene: TRBV7-6
d_gene: -
CDR3aa: CASSPHGLNTEAFF
CDR3nt: TGTGCCAGCAGCCCCCACGGTCTAAACACTGAAGCTTTCTTT

abundance: few
j_gene: TRBJ1-2
v_gene: TRBV7-6
d_gene: -
CDR3aa: CASSPGRGADYGYTF
CDR3nt: TGTGCCAGCAGCCCTGGTAGGGGGGCGGACTATGGCTACACCTTC

abundance: -
j_gene: TRBJ1-5
v_gene: TRBV10-1
d_gene: -
CDR3aa: CASSETGINQPQHF
CDR3nt: TGCGCCAGCAGTGAGACGGGGATCAATCAGCCCCAGCATTTT

abundance: many
j_gene: TRBJ1-1
v_gene: TRBV9
d_gene: -
CDR3aa: CASSARQAVNTEAFF
CDR3nt: TGTGCCAGCAGCGCTCGACAGGCAGTGAACACTGAAGCTTTCTTT

abundance: -
j_gene: TRBJ1-5
v_gene: TRBV6-5
d_gene: -
CDR3aa: CASSESGVRQPQHF
CDR3nt: TGTGCCAGCAGTGAATCTGGGGTCCGGCAGCCCCAGCATTTT